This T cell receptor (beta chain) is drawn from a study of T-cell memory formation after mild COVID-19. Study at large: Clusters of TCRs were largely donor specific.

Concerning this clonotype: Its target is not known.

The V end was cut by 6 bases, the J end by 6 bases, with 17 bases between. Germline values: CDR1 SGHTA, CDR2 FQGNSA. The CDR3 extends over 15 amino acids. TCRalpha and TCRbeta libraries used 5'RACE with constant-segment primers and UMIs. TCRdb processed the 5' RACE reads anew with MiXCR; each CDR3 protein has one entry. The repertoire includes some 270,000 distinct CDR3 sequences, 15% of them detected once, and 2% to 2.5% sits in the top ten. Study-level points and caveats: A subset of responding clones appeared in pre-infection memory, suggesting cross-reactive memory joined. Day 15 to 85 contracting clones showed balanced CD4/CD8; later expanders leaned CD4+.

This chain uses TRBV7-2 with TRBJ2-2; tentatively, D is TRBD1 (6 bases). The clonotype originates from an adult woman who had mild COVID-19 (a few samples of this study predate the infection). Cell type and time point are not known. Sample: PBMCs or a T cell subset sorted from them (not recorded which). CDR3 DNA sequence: TGTGCCAGCAGGAACAGGGAATACCACGCCGGGGAGCTGTTTTTT. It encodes CASRNREYHAGELFF.